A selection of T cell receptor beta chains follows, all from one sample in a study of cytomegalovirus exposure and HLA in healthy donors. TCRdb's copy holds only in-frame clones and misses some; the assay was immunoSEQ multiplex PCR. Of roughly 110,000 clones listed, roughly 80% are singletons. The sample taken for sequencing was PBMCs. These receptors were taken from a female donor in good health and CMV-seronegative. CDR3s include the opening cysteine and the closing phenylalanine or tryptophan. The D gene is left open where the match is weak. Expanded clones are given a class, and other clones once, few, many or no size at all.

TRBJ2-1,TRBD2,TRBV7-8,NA,TGTGCCAGCAGGGGGACTATCGTTACCGCCCTGGGCTCCTACAATGAGCAGTTCTTC,CASRGTIVTALGSYNEQFF
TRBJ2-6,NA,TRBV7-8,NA,TGTGCCGGGGACACGTTCTCTGGGGCCAACGTCCTGACTTTC,CAGDTFSGANVLTF
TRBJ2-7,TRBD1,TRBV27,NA,TGTGCCAGCAGTCCAGACCGACAGGGCCACAACTACGAGCAGTACTTC,CASSPDRQGHNYEQYF
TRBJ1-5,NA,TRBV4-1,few,TGCGCCAGCAGCCGGTCGGTGTATCAGCCCCAGCATTTT,CASSRSVYQPQHF
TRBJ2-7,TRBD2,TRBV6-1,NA,TGTGCCAGCATTTCGACTAGCGGCTCCTACGAGCAGTACTTC,CASISTSGSYEQYF
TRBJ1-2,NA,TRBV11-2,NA,TGTGCCAGCAGCTCGTGGGGAGGAGGCAGAACCTATGGCTACACCTTC,CASSSWGGGRTYGYTF
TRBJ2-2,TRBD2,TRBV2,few,TGTGCCAGCAGTGAAGGGACTAGAGGATTCACCGGGGAGCTGTTTTTT,CASSEGTRGFTGELFF
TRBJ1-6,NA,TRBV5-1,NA,TGCGCCAGCAGCTTGGCCGGGGAGGGGGTTCCCGACTTT,CASSLAGEGVPDF
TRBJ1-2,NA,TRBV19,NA,TGTGCCAGTAGTATACAGGCGGGCCCTAACTATGGCTACACCTTC,CASSIQAGPNYGYTF
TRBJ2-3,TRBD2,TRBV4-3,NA,TGCGCCAGCAGCGTCGGACTAGCGGTCACGCAGTATTTT,CASSVGLAVTQYF
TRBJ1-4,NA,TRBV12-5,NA,TGTGCTAGTGGTTTGGGCAGTGCAACTAATGAAAAACTGTTTTTT,CASGLGSATNEKLFF
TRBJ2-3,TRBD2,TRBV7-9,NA,TGTGCCAGCAGCCCTCCGGGACTAGCGGGGGGGAGCACAGATACGCAGTATTTT,CASSPPGLAGGSTDTQYF
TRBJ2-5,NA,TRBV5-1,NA,TGCGCCGGCAGCTCGCAAGAGACCCAGTACTTC,CAGSSQETQYF
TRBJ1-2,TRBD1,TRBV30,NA,TGTGCCTGGAGTGTAGTGGGACAGACCTCTAGCACCTTC,CAWSVVGQTSSTF
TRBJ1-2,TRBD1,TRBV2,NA,TGTGCCAGCAGCAGACAGGGGTTGGCCTATGGCTACACCTTC,CASSRQGLAYGYTF
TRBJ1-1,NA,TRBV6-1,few,TGTGCCAGCACCGAGAGGGACACCACTGAAGCTTTCTTT,CASTERDTTEAFF
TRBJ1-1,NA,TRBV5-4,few,TGTGCCAGCAGCTTGGGACAGCGGAACACTGAAGCTTTCTTT,CASSLGQRNTEAFF
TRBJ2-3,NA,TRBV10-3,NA,TGTGCCATCAGTGAGTCATTAAGGGGGGGGGCCGGAACGCAGTATTTT,CAISESLRGGAGTQYF
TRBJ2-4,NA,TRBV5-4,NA,TGTGCCAGCAGCTTGGACGGGGGGCTTGGAAACATTCAGTACTTC,CASSLDGGLGNIQYF
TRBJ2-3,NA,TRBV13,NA,TGTGCCAGCAGCTTAGGCTTACCGGGAGATACGCAGTATTTT,CASSLGLPGDTQYF
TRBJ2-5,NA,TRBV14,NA,TGTGCCAGCAGCCAGTGGGGCGGAGGGGAGACCCAGTACTTC,CASSQWGGGETQYF
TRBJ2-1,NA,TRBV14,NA,TGTGCCAGCACCCCCGGGTGGCGGAATGAACAGTTCTTC,CASTPGWRNEQFF
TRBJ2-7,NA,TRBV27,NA,TGTGCCAGCCGACCTATGGGGGCGACCTACGAGCAGTACTTC,CASRPMGATYEQYF
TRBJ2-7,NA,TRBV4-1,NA,TGCGCCAGCAGCCAAGAGAGGGGGGGGGCCTACGAGCAGTACTTC,CASSQERGGAYEQYF
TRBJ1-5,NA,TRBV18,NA,TGTGCCGGCTCACTACTGACAGTTAGCAATCAGCCCCAGCATTTT,CAGSLLTVSNQPQHF
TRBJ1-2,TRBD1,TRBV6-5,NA,TGTGCCAGCAGAACCAGACAGGGGGAGGATGGCTACACCTTC,CASRTRQGEDGYTF
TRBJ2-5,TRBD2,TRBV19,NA,TGTGCCAGTAGTCCAAGGACTAGTTTGGAGACCCAGTACTTC,CASSPRTSLETQYF
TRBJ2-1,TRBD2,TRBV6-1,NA,TGTGCCAGCAGACCTAATAGCGGGGCGGGGGGTGAGCAGTTCTTC,CASRPNSGAGGEQFF
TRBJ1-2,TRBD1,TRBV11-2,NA,TGTGCCAGCAGCTTAAATAGAAACCCCGGGACAGGGAATGGCTACACCTTC,CASSLNRNPGTGNGYTF
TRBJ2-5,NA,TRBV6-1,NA,TGTGCCAGCAGTGAAGCGGAGGTTAAGGCCCAGTACTTC,CASSEAEVKAQYF
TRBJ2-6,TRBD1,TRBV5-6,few,TGTGCCAGCAGCTTGGCAGGGACAGGGGCTTCCGGGGCCAACGTCCTGACTTTC,CASSLAGTGASGANVLTF
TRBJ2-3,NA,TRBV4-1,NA,TGCGCCAGCAGCCAAGTACAGGTCGCAGATACGCAGTATTTT,CASSQVQVADTQYF
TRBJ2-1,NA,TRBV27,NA,TGTGCCAGCAGTTTTAACAGGGCGAATGAGCAGTTCTTC,CASSFNRANEQFF
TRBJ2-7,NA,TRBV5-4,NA,TGTGCCAGCAGCTCGACAGACTACGAGCAGTACTTC,CASSSTDYEQYF
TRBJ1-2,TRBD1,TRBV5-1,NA,TGCGCCAGCAGCCCGGAAGTCGGGACAGGACAAGGCTACACCTTC,CASSPEVGTGQGYTF
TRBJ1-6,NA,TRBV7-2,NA,TGTGCCAGCAGCTTAGAGGACAGTATGTATTCACCCCTCCACTTT,CASSLEDSMYSPLHF
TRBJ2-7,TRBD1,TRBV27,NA,TGTGCCAGCAGTTTATTTGGTTGGGGACAGGGGGATGCCGAGCAGTACTTC,CASSLFGWGQGDAEQYF
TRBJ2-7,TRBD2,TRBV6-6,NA,TGTGCCAGCAGTACCGGACTAGCGTACGAGCAGTACTTC,CASSTGLAYEQYF
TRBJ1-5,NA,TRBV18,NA,TGTGCCAGCTCACCGCAAAGGGACGGGGGGGGCAATCAGCCCCAGCATTTT,CASSPQRDGGGNQPQHF
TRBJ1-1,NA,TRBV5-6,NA,TGTGCCAGCAGCTTAACGGGGAACACTGAAGCTTTCTTT,CASSLTGNTEAFF
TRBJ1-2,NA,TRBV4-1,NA,TGCGCCAGCAGCCTCCGAGGCACCGGGGGGCTAAATGGCTACACCTTC,CASSLRGTGGLNGYTF